This T cell receptor beta chain was recovered during a study of blood T cell repertoires in COVID-19. Looking at the study overall: The United States, Italy and Spain were the sources of the acute and convalescent COVID-19 samples. The analysed material was cDNA or gDNA that came from T cells, B-cell-depleted T cells, or PBMCs.

The germline CDR1 and CDR2 sequences are SGDLS and YYNGEE. V shed 0 bases and J shed 4 bases, with 13 bases lying between them. The CDR3 sequence is 15 residues long. As processed by the authors: Reference gene primer amplification yielded estimated nucleated cell counts. Clones were read by immunoSEQ multiplex PCR, and TCRdb kept only the in-frame ones, dropping some. That table supplies the V and J calls and clone size; D and trimming were determined from the DNA. Of over 110,000 clones listed, 79% were seen once; the top ten hold approximately 3.6%. This clone was seen only a few times. The sequencing input was peripheral blood. The clonotype comes from a man in his sixties with acute or convalescent COVID-19. The chain carries TRBV9 and TRBJ1-2; perhaps TRBD1 as D (5 bases). CDR3 loop: CASSVDTGLLYGYTF. Written as DNA, the CDR3 is TGTGCCAGCAGCGTAGATACAGGTCTCCTCTATGGCTACACCTTC.